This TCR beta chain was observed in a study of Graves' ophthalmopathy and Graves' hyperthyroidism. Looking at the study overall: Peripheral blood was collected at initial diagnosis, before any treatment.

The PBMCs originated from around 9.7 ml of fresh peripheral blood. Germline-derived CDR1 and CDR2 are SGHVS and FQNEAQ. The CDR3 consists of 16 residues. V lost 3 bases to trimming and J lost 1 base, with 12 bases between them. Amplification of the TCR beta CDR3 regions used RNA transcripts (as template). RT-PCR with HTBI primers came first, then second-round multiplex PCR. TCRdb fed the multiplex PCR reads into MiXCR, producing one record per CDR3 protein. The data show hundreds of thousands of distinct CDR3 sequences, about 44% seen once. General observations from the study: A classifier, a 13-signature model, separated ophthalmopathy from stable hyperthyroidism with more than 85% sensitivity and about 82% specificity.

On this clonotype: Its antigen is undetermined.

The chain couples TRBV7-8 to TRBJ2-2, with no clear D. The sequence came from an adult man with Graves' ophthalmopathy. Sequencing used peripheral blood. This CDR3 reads CASSFGHYKNTGELFF. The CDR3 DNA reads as TGTGCCAGCAGCTTCGGGCACTACAAGAACACCGGGGAGCTGTTTTTT.